Listed below are T cell receptor beta chains from one sample, sequenced in a study of sequential checkpoint blockade in melanoma. Using immunoSEQ multiplex PCR, the repertoire was profiled, and TCRdb retains in-frame clones only, with some absent. Of roughly 12,000 clones listed, over 75% are singletons. The sample was CD8+ T cells sorted from blood (inferred from file names), taken from a patient given nivolumab and ipilimumab in sequence. The receptors stem from a human donor with melanoma. Each CDR3 is given with its conserved first and last residue. Each record gives: clone size, J gene, D gene, V gene, CDR3 DNA, CDR3 protein. The D gene is left open where the match is weak. Clone size is given for some rows only: seen once, a few or many times, or a class if the clone is expanded.

-,TRBJ1-5,-,TRBV28,TGTGCCAGCAGCCCAGACATTATAAATCAGCCCCAGCATTTT,CASSPDIINQPQHF
-,TRBJ2-3,TRBD1,TRBV28,TGTGCCAGCAGTTTATCAACCTCAATCGGGACAGATGCTAGCACAGATACGCAGTATTTT,CASSLSTSIGTDASTDTQYF
-,TRBJ2-7,-,TRBV5-1,TGCGCCAGCAGCCCCCCGACAGGCAGTACCTACGAGCAGTACTTC,CASSPPTGSTYEQYF
few,TRBJ1-1,TRBD1,TRBV19,TGTGCCAGTAGCCCAGGACAGGTGAACACTGAAGCTTTCTTT,CASSPGQVNTEAFF
once,TRBJ2-7,TRBD2,TRBV5-6,TGTGCCAGCAGCTTCCCCTCCAGCGGGAGCCCCGAGCAGTACTTC,CASSFPSSGSPEQYF
-,TRBJ2-1,TRBD2,TRBV18,TGTGCCAGCTCACCCGGACTAGCGGGAGGGGAGCAGTTCTTC,CASSPGLAGGEQFF
few,TRBJ2-3,TRBD2,TRBV6-4,TGTGCCAGCAGTGACACAGCGGGAGGCGCAGATACGCAGTATTTT,CASSDTAGGADTQYF
-,TRBJ2-7,-,TRBV10-2,TGCGCCAGCAGTCAGGGTTCCTACGAGCAGTACTTC,CASSQGSYEQYF
-,TRBJ1-2,-,TRBV7-9,TGTGCCAGCAGCTCATCGCGGGGGGCTTTTGGCTACACCTTC,CASSSSRGAFGYTF
-,TRBJ2-7,-,TRBV11-2,TGTGCCAGCAGCCCCGGTGGGGGCGGGAGTCACGTCCCCTACGAGCAGTACTTC,CASSPGGGGSHVPYEQYF
-,TRBJ2-7,TRBD1,TRBV11-3,TGTGCCAGCAGCCCGGGGACAGTCCACGAGCAGTACTTC,CASSPGTVHEQYF
once,TRBJ2-3,TRBD1,TRBV5-6,TGTGCCAGCAGCTTGTTGGACAGGCAGGGCACAGATACGCAGTATTTT,CASSLLDRQGTDTQYF
-,TRBJ1-1,TRBD1,TRBV27,TGTGCCAGCAGTTTTCAGGGGGCTGGAACTGAAGCTTTCTTT,CASSFQGAGTEAFF
-,TRBJ1-1,-,TRBV19,TGTGCCAGTATGCGGGGCACTGAAGCTTTCTTT,CASMRGTEAFF
-,TRBJ2-7,TRBD1,TRBV30,TGTGCCTGGAACTCGGGACAGGGGGTCTACGAGCAGTACTTC,CAWNSGQGVYEQYF
-,TRBJ1-4,TRBD1,TRBV5-6,TGTGCCAGCAGCTCCACCCCACAGGGGATTAACGCAAAACTGTTTTTT,CASSSTPQGINAKLFF
-,TRBJ1-2,-,TRBV6-1,TGTGCCAGCAGTTTAATGGGGGGGGCGAACTATGGCTACACCTTC,CASSLMGGANYGYTF
once,TRBJ2-2,TRBD1,TRBV15,TGTGCCACCGAAAAACCAGACAGGGCGAACACCGGGGAGCTGTTTTTT,CATEKPDRANTGELFF
-,TRBJ1-1,-,TRBV23-1,TGCGCCAGCAGTCAATCGGCCAACGGCGAGCGTAGAGCTTTCTTT,CASSQSANGERRAFF
-,TRBJ2-6,-,TRBV15,TGTGCCACCAGCAAAGACAGCTCTGGGGCCAACGTCCTGACTTTC,CATSKDSSGANVLTF
-,TRBJ1-3,-,TRBV5-5,TGTGCCAGCAGACCAAGGGACATCCTCTCTGGAAACACCATATATTTT,CASRPRDILSGNTIYF
-,TRBJ2-7,-,TRBV4-3,TGCGCCAGCAGCCCTCCGACAGGATACGAGCAGTACTTC,CASSPPTGYEQYF
-,TRBJ2-7,TRBD2,TRBV7-2,TGTGCCAGCAGCTTAAGTCCAGCGGGAGGGACGTACGAGCAGTACTTC,CASSLSPAGGTYEQYF
-,TRBJ2-7,-,TRBV12-2,TGTGCAAGTCGCTTGAGGGCTGGGGTCCGACACCTCCGGCACGAGCAGTACTTC,CASRLRAGVRHLRHEQYF
-,TRBJ2-1,-,TRBV30,TGTGCCTGGAGTGTTAGTAAATATAATGAGCAGTTCTTC,CAWSVSKYNEQFF